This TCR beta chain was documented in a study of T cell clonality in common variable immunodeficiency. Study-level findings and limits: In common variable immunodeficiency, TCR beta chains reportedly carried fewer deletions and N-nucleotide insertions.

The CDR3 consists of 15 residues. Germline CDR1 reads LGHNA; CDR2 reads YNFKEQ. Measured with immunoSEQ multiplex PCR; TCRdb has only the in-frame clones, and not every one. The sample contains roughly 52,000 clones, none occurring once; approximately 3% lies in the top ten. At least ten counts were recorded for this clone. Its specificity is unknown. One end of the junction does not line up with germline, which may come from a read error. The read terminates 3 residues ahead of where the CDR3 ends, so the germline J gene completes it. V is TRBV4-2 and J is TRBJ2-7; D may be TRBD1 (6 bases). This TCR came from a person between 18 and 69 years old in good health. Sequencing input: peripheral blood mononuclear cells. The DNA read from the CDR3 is TGCGCCAGCAGCCAAGGGCTACTGGGACATTACGAG. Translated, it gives CASSQGLLGHYE. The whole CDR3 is CASSQGLLGHYEQYF.